This T cell receptor (beta chain) was recorded in a study of OX40 agonist ivuxolimab in advanced cancers. Data came from immunoSEQ multiplex PCR; TCRdb stores just in-frame clones and leaves some out. Among approximately 50,000 clones listed, over 70% were seen once. Trimming at V came to 4 bases and at J to 8 bases, leaving 4 bases not matched to a gene. CDR3 length equals 15 residues. Per germline, CDR1 SGHRS and CDR2 YFSETQ. This sequence originates from an adult with an advanced solid tumor such as melanoma, head and neck, liver or kidney cancer. The chain uses TRBV5-1 and TRBJ2-1; 15 nucleotides line up with TRBD2. The sample here was CD4+ or CD8+ T cells sorted from blood, taken in a trial of the OX40 agonist ivuxolimab. The CDR3 nucleotides read TGCGCCAGCAGCCTATGGACTAGCGGGAGGGATGAGCAGTTCTTC. The encoded protein is CASSLWTSGRDEQFF.